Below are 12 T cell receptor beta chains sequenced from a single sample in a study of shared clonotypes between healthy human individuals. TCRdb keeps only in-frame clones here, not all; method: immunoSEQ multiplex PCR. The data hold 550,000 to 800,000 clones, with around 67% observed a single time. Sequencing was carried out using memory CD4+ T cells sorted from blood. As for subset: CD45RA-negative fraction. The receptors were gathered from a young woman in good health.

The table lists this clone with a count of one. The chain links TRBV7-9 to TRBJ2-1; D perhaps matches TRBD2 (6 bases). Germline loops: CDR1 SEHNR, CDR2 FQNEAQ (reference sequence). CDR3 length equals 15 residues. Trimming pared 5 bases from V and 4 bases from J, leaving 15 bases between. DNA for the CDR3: TGTGCCAGCAGCCTGAGGGACGGGGGATACAATGAGCAGTTCTTC. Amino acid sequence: CASSLRDGGYNEQFF.

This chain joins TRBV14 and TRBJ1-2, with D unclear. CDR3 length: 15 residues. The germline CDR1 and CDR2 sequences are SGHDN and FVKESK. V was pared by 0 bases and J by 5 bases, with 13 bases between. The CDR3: CASSQDYLARYGYTF. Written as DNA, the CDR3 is TGTGCCAGCAGCCAAGATTATCTGGCCCGATATGGCTACACCTTC.

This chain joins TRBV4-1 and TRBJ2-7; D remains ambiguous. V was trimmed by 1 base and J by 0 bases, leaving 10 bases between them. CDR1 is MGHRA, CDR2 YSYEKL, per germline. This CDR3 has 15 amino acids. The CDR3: CASSQVSQVSYEQYF. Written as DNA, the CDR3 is TGCGCCAGCAGCCAAGTATCACAAGTCTCCTACGAGCAGTACTTC.

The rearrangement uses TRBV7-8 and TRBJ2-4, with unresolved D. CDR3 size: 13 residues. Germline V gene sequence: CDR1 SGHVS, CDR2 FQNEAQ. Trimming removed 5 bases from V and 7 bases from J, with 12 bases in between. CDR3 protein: CASSPPVENIQYF. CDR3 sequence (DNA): TGTGCCAGCAGCCCCCCCGTTGAGAACATTCAGTACTTC.

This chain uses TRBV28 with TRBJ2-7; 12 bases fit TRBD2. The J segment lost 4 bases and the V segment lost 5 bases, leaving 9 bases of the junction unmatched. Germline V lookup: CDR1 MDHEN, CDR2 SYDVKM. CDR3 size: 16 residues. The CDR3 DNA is TGTGCCAGCAGTGAGGCTAGCGGGAGGGGACTATACGAGCAGTACTTC. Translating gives CASSEASGRGLYEQYF.

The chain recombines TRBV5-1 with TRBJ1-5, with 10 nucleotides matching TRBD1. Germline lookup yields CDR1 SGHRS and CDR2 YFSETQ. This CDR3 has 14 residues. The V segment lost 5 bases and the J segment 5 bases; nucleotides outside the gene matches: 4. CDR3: CASRTGTGDQPQHF. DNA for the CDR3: TGCGCCAGCAGGACCGGGACAGGGGATCAGCCCCAGCATTTT.

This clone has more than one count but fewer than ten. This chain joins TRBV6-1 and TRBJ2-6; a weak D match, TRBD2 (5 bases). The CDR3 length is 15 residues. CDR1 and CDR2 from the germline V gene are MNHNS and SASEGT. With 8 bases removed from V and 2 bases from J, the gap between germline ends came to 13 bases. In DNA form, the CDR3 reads TGTGCCAGCGAGTTGAGGAGGACTGGGGCCAACGTCCTGACTTTC. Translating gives CASELRRTGANVLTF.

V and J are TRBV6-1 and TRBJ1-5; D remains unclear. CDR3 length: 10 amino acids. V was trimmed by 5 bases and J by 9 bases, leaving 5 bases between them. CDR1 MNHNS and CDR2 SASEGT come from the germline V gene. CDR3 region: CASSSSPQHF. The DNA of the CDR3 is TGTGCCAGCAGTTCCTCGCCCCAGCATTTT.

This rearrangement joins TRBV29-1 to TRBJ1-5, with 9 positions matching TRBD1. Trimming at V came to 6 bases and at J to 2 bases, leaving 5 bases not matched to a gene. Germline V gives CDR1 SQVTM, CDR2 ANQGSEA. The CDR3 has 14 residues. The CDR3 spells CSVKQGAGNQPQHF. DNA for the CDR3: TGCAGCGTGAAACAGGGGGCGGGCAATCAGCCCCAGCATTTT.

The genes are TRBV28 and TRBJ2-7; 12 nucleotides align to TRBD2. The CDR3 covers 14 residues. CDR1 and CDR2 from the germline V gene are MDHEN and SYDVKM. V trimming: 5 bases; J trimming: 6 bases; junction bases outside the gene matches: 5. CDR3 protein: CASSTASGRGEQYF. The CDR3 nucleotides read TGTGCCAGCAGTACTGCTAGCGGGAGGGGCGAGCAGTACTTC.

The CDR3 spells CASSSVMGEKLFF. The CDR3, as DNA: TGCGCCAGCAGTTCCGTGATGGGGGAAAAACTGTTTTTT. The chain couples TRBV5-1 to TRBJ1-4; D is uncertain. Germline CDR1 reads SGHRS; CDR2 reads YFSETQ. The CDR3 is 13 residues long. V was cut by 5 bases and J by 8 bases, with 13 bases left in between.

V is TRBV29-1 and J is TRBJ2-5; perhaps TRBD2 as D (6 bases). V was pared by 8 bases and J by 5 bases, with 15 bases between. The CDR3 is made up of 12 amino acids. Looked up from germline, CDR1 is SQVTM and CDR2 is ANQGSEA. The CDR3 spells CSSRGVGETQYF. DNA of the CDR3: TGCAGCTCCCGCGGGGTTGGGGAGACCCAGTACTTC. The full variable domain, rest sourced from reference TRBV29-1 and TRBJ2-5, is SAVISQKPSRDICQRGTSLTIQCQVDSQVTMMFWYRQQPGQSLTLIATANQGSEATYESGFVIDKFPISRPNLTFSTLTVSNMSPEDSSIYLCSSRGVGETQYFGPGTRLLVL.